A single sample is the source of the 27 T cell receptor beta chains below, sequenced in a study of vaccination and CD4 T cells after COVID-19. Noted treatment: approximately 9-day PBMC culture with coronavirus spike peptide pools or control peptides (ViraFEST assay). With the Oncomine TCR Beta short-read assay, DNA from cultured CD4+ T cells was sequenced. TCRdb passed the PCR reads through MiXCR, listing each CDR3 protein once. The table has roughly 8,500 distinct CDR3 sequences, around 64% seen once. These TCRs are of unknown antigen specificity. Specimen: CD4+ T cells from blood, cultured in vitro. The origin of the receptors is a human donor who had recovered from COVID-19.

The chain recombines TRBV5-1 with TRBJ2-1, with 9 bases matching TRBD1. From germline, CDR1 is SGHRS and CDR2 YFSETQ. The V and J ends lost 5 bases and 7 bases, in that order; junction bases with no gene match: 13. The CDR3 runs to 16 residues. CDR3 nucleotides: TGCGCCAGCAGGGCTGCCCCCGTAGGACAGGGGAATGAGCAGTTCTTC. It yields the protein CASRAAPVGQGNEQFF.

The rearrangement links TRBV7-9 to TRBJ2-1; D gene ambiguous. The CDR3 is 12 amino acids. V dropped 1 base and J dropped 7 bases, with 5 bases sitting between them. Germline V CDR1 and CDR2: SEHNR, FQNEAQ (reference sequence). The CDR3: CASSLDSNEQFF. DNA of the CDR3: TGTGCCAGCAGCTTAGACAGTAATGAGCAGTTCTTC. Full variable domain (remainder filled in from reference TRBV7-9 and TRBJ2-1): DTGVSQNPRHKITKRGQNVTFRCDPISEHNRLYWYRQTLGQGPEFLTYFQNEAQLEKSRLLSDRFSAERPKGSFSTLEIQRTEQGDSAMYLCASSLDSNEQFFGPGTRLTVL.

V usage is TRBV10-1 and J usage is TRBJ1-5; D not resolved. The CDR3 consists of 13 residues. V lost 5 bases and J 2 bases, leaving 7 bases between the germline ends. CDR1 and CDR2 from the germline V gene are WNHNN and SYGVQD (reference sequence). The CDR3 reads CASSPTGNQPQHF. CDR3 in DNA: TGCGCCAGCAGTCCGACTGGCAATCAGCCCCAGCATTTT.

CDR3: CSATNTPNYGYTF. CDR3 sequence (DNA): TGCAGTGCTACGAATACACCTAACTATGGCTACACCTTC. The chain employs TRBV20-1 and TRBJ1-2, with D unclear. This CDR3 region has 13 residues. The V end was cut by 4 bases, the J end by 0 bases, with 9 bases between. CDR1 DFQATT and CDR2 SNEGSKA come from the germline V gene (reference sequence).

The chain has TRBV19 and TRBJ2-4; 9 bases are shared with TRBD2. The germline gives CDR1 LNHDA, CDR2 SQIVND (reference sequence). Trimming took 5 bases from V and 14 from J; bases not matched to a gene: 7. The CDR3 covers 12 residues. CDR3 region: CASSPGLANKYF. The CDR3 nucleotides are TGTGCCAGTAGTCCCGGACTAGCGAATAAGTACTTC.

The chain joins TRBV7-9 to TRBJ1-3; D unresolved. The V and J ends lost 11 bases and 3 bases respectively, with 17 bases between them. CDR3 length: 14 amino acids. Germline V gene sequence: CDR1 SEHNR, CDR2 FQNEAQ (reference sequence). The DNA for the CDR3 is TGTGCCGGGGTGCCGGGGAGAGTTGGAAACACCATATATTTT. Translating gives CAGVPGRVGNTIYF.

The V call is TRBV20-1, the J call TRBJ2-7; TRBD1 matches 8 bases. The CDR3 is 15 amino acids. V was pared by 6 bases and J by 0 bases, with 10 bases of the junction left unmatched. Germline values: CDR1 DFQATT, CDR2 SNEGSKA (reference sequence). The CDR3 DNA follows: TGCAGTGCCCCCCCCTTTGGACAGGGCTCCTACGAGCAGTACTTC. The encoded protein is CSAPPFGQGSYEQYF.

The rearrangement uses TRBV19 and TRBJ1-2; D unresolved. This CDR3 region has 11 residues. Per the germline V gene, CDR1 is LNHDA and CDR2 is SQIVND (reference sequence). Trimming cost V 3 bases and J 8 bases, with 7 bases left between them. CDR3 protein: CASSINGGYTF. As DNA, the CDR3 is TGTGCCAGTAGTATTAATGGCGGCTACACCTTC.

This rearrangement joins TRBV19 to TRBJ2-1, with 12 bases aligning to TRBD2. Germline CDR1 is LNHDA and CDR2 is SQIVND (reference sequence). This CDR3 has 14 amino acids. V was clipped by 7 bases and J by 8 bases; unmatched bases: 6. CDR3 sequence: CASNRLAGDYEQFF. CDR3 DNA sequence: TGTGCCAGTAACCGACTAGCGGGAGATTATGAGCAGTTCTTC.

This CDR3 reads CASSPDRANMNTEAFF. The CDR3, as DNA: TGTGCCAGCAGTCCGGACAGGGCTAACATGAACACTGAAGCTTTCTTT. The V call is TRBV6-2 or TRBV6-3, the J call TRBJ1-1, with 8 bases matching TRBD1. V lost 5 bases to trimming and J lost 0 bases; unmatched junction nucleotides: 8. Germline CDR1 is MNHEY and CDR2 is SVGEGT. The CDR3 extends over 16 amino acids.

The rearrangement links TRBV5-1 to TRBJ1-2; the D gene is possibly TRBD1 (6 bases). This CDR3 comprises 16 residues. Germline V gives CDR1 SGHRS, CDR2 YFSETQ. Trimming removed 0 bases at V and 0 bases at J, with 12 bases between. Here the CDR3 reads CASSLGSTGPNYGYTF. The CDR3 nucleotides read TGCGCCAGCAGCTTGGGTTCGACAGGCCCTAACTATGGCTACACCTTC. Full variable domain (outside the CDR3, taken from reference TRBV5-1 and TRBJ1-2): KAGVTQTPRYLIKTRGQQVTLSCSPISGHRSVSWYQQTPGQGLQFLFEYFSETQRNKGNFPGRFSGRQFSNSRSEMNVSTLELGDSALYLCASSLGSTGPNYGYTFGSGTRLTVV.

This rearrangement joins TRBV2 to TRBJ2-7, with a possible D match to TRBD1 (5 bases). Germline V CDR1 and CDR2: SNHLY, FYNNEI. The CDR3 length is 12 residues. V was shortened by 3 bases and J by 3 bases, with 6 bases between the two germline ends. Here the CDR3 DNA reads TGTGCCAGCAGTGATCAGGGCTACGAGCAGTACTTC. This translates into CASSDQGYEQYF.

This chain connects TRBV2 to TRBJ2-7; 11 bases agree with TRBD1. Unmatched junction bases numbered 7, after V lost 5 bases and J lost 4 bases. Germline values: CDR1 SNHLY, CDR2 FYNNEI. The CDR3 is 15 amino acids. CDR3 sequence reads: CASSRQGTGGYEQYF. CDR3 DNA: TGTGCCAGCAGTCGACAAGGGACAGGGGGGTACGAGCAGTACTTC.

This clonotype was seen a few times. The chain carries TRBV30 and TRBJ1-2, with 7 bases identical to TRBD1. V shed 7 bases, J shed 4 bases, and the junction held 9 bases outside the gene matches. In germline, CDR1 is GTSNPN, CDR2 SVGIG (reference sequence). This CDR3 spans 13 amino acids. The CDR3 sequence is CASLQGEGYGYTF. The CDR3 nucleotides are TGTGCCTCCCTCCAGGGGGAGGGCTATGGCTACACCTTC.

This chain joins TRBV20-1 and TRBJ2-7, with TRBD2 as a possible D gene (6 bases). CDR3 length: 14 amino acids. The germline V and J ends were trimmed by 6 bases and 9 bases, with 24 bases remaining between them. Looked up from germline, CDR1 is DFQATT and CDR2 is SNEGSKA (reference sequence). As DNA, the CDR3 is TGCAGTGCCGACCCCGGGGGTACTGTGGGGTGGCAGTACTTC. Translation: CSADPGGTVGWQYF.

This rearrangement joins TRBV28 to TRBJ1-5, with a weak D call TRBD1 (5 bases). V was shortened by 2 bases and J by 4 bases, with 18 bases between the two germline ends. The CDR3 is 17 residues long. CDR1 is MDHEN and CDR2 is SYDVKM in the germline V gene. The CDR3 nucleotides read TGTGCCAGCAGTTTAGGGGACTTAGGTTTGGGGAATCAGCCCCAGCATTTT. Translated: CASSLGDLGLGNQPQHF.

This clonotype was observed once. J is TRBJ2-5 and V is TRBV4-1, with D tentatively TRBD1 or TRBD2 (5 bases each). Germline V gene sequence: CDR1 MGHRA, CDR2 YSYEKL. The germline V and J ends were trimmed by 4 bases and 5 bases, with 11 bases remaining between them. The CDR3 covers 13 residues. CDR3 amino acids: CASSRGVGETQYF. The CDR3, as DNA: TGCGCCAGCAGCCGAGGGGTAGGGGAGACCCAGTACTTC.

The chain uses TRBV7-2 and TRBJ2-5; D tentatively fits TRBD1 or TRBD2 (5 bases each). Germline CDR1 reads SGHTA; CDR2 reads FQGNSA. The CDR3 runs to 16 residues. V lost 1 base and J 7 bases, leaving 19 bases between the germline ends. The CDR3 DNA reads TGTGCCAGCAGCTTAGTGCCGAGGGACCGACGAGCGACCCAGTACTTC. Its translation: CASSLVPRDRRATQYF.

The chain links TRBV3-1 to TRBJ2-5, with TRBD2 identical over 8 bases. This CDR3 spans 13 amino acids. Looked up from germline, CDR1 is LGHDT and CDR2 is YNNKEL (reference sequence). The junction had 4 bases not matched to a gene; V was cut back by 8 bases and J by 2 bases. CDR3 sequence: CASGASGQETQYF. The CDR3 DNA reads as TGTGCCAGCGGGGCTAGCGGGCAAGAGACCCAGTACTTC.

J is TRBJ1-5 and V is TRBV6-1, with 8 bases that match TRBD1. The CDR3 runs to 16 residues. Unmatched junction bases numbered 9, after V lost 8 bases and J lost 0 bases. From germline, CDR1 is MNHNS and CDR2 SASEGT. The CDR3 is CASRRGPDNSNQPQHF. The CDR3 DNA reads as TGTGCCAGCCGCAGGGGGCCGGATAATAGCAATCAGCCCCAGCATTTT.

The chain couples TRBV24-1 to TRBJ2-3; TRBD2 matches at 11 bases. This CDR3 contains 15 residues. The germline V gene encodes CDR1 KGHDR and CDR2 SFDVKD. V dropped 2 bases and J dropped 6; count of bases not matched to a gene: 3. The CDR3 is CATSDSGLAGDTQYF. The CDR3 DNA reads TGTGCCACCAGTGATTCTGGACTAGCGGGTGATACGCAGTATTTT.

V gene TRBV20-1 combines with J gene TRBJ1-2; maybe TRBD1 (6 bases). Looked up from germline, CDR1 is DFQATT and CDR2 is SNEGSKA (reference sequence). The CDR3 covers 12 residues. V was shortened by 5 bases and J by 4 bases, with 11 bases between the two germline ends. The CDR3 is CSALDSVYGYTF. In DNA form, the CDR3 reads TGCAGTGCTCTGGACAGTGTCTATGGCTACACCTTC.

The J gene is TRBJ2-7, the V gene TRBV6-1; 8 bases map to TRBD1. CDR1 is MNHNS and CDR2 is SASEGT in the germline V gene. This CDR3 is built from 16 residues. The junction had 10 bases not matched to a gene; V was cut back by 6 bases and J by 0 bases. The CDR3 bases are TGTGCCAGCAGAGTCTCCGGGACAGGTAACTCCTACGAGCAGTACTTC. This codes for CASRVSGTGNSYEQYF.

This chain joins TRBV20-1 and TRBJ1-1; D is ambiguous. From germline, CDR1 is DFQATT and CDR2 SNEGSKA (reference sequence). The V end lost 8 bases, the J end lost 6 bases, and 16 bases lay between the germline ends. The CDR3 length is 12 residues. The DNA for the CDR3 is TGCAGTCAGAACCAAGATGGAGCTGAAGCTTTCTTT. Translating gives CSQNQDGAEAFF.

This sequence joins TRBV7-9 and TRBJ1-2; 8 bases agree with TRBD1. CDR3 length: 15 amino acids. V trimming: 1 base; J trimming: 3 bases; junction bases outside the gene matches: 4. Germline loops: CDR1 SEHNR, CDR2 FQNEAQ (reference sequence). Written as DNA, the CDR3 is TGTGCCAGCAGCTTAGAACAGGGGGGGTACTATGGCTACACCTTC. This translates into CASSLEQGGYYGYTF.

The rearrangement uses TRBV20-1 and TRBJ1-1, with D uncertain. From germline, CDR1 is DFQATT and CDR2 SNEGSKA (reference sequence). V dropped 5 bases and J dropped 1 base, with 14 bases sitting between them. CDR3 length equals 14 residues. The CDR3 nucleotides read TGCAGTGCTGAAGAAGGATCGCAGAACACTGAAGCTTTCTTT. Amino acids: CSAEEGSQNTEAFF.

The V and J genes are TRBV5-1 and TRBJ1-2; D is ambiguous. This CDR3 has 13 residues. Germline values: CDR1 SGHRS, CDR2 YFSETQ. V shed 4 bases and J shed 4 bases, with 11 bases lying between them. CDR3 nucleotide sequence: TGCGCCAGCAGCGGTCTGGAAGGCTATGGCTACACCTTC. Protein product: CASSGLEGYGYTF.